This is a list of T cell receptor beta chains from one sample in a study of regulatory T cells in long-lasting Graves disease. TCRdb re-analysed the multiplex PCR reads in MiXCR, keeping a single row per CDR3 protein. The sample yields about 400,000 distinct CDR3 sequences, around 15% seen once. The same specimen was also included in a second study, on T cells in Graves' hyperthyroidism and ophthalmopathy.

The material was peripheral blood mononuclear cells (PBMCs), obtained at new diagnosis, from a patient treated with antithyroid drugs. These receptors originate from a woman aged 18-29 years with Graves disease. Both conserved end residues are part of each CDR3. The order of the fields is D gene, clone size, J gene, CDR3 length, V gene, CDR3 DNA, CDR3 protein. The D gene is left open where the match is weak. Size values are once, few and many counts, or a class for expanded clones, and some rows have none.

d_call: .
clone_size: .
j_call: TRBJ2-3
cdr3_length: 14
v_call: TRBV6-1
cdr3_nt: TGTGCCAGCAGTGTGAAAACTAGCACAGATACGCAGTATTTT
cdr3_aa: CASSVKTSTDTQYF

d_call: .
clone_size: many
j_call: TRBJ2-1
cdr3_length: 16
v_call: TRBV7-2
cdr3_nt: TGTGCCAGCAGCTTAGCAGGGAGTGGATCCTACAATGAGCAGTTCTTC
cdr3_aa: CASSLAGSGSYNEQFF

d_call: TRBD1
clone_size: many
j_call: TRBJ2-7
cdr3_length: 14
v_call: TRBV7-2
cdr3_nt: TGTGCCAGCAGCTTATCTACAGGGGGCTACGAGCAGTACTTC
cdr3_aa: CASSLSTGGYEQYF

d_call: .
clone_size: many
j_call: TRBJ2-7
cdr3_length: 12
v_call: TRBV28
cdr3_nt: TGTGCCAGCAGATCTCGGTCCTACGAGCAGTACTTC
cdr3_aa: CASRSRSYEQYF

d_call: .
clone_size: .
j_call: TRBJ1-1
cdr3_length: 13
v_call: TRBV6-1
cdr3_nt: TGTGCCAGCAGTGAAGCGGTAGGCAGGCCAGCTTTCTTT
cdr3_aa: CASSEAVGRPAFF

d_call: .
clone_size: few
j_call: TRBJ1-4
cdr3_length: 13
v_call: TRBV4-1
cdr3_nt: TGCGCCAGCAGCTGGGGGGGCACTGAAAAACTGTTTTTT
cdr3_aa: CASSWGGTEKLFF

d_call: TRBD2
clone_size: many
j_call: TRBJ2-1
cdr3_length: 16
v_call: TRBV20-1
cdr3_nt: TGCAGTGCTAGCCTTGGTAGCGGGAGGGCCAGGGATGAGCAGTTCTTC
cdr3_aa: CSASLGSGRARDEQFF

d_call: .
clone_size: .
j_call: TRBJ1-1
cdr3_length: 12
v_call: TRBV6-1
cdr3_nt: TGTGCCAGCGGACCATTGAACACTGAAGCTTTCTTT
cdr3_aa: CASGPLNTEAFF

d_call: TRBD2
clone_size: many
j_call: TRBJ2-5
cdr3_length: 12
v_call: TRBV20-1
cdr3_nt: TGCAGCGGGGAGGGGAAGCAAGAGACCCAGTACTTC
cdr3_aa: CSGEGKQETQYF

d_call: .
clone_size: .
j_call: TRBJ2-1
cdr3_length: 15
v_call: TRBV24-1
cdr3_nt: TGTGCCACCAGTGATTCAGGGGTCTCCTACAATGAGCAGTTCTTC
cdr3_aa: CATSDSGVSYNEQFF

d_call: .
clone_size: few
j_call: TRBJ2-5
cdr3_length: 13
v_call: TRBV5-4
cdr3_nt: TGTGCCAGCAGCTTGTTTAGCGCGGAGACCCAGTACTTC
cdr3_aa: CASSLFSAETQYF

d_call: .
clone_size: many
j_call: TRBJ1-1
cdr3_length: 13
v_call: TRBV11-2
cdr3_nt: TGTGCCAGCACCACGATGGGGAACACTGAAGCTTTCTTT
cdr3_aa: CASTTMGNTEAFF

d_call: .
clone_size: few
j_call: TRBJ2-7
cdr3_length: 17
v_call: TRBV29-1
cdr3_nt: TGCAGCGTTACGAGGTACACGGGATTACCCCCACCCTACGAGCAGTACTTC
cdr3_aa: CSVTRYTGLPPPYEQYF

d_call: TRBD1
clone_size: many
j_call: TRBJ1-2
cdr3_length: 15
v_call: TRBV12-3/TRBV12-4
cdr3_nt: TGTGCCAGCAGTTCACACAGGGGGTTCAACTATGGCTACACCTTC
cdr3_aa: CASSSHRGFNYGYTF

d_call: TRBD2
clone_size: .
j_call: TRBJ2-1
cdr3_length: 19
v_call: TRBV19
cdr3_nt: TGTGCCAGTAGGGGATTGACTAGCGGGAGGGCCCTCTCCTACAATGAGCAGTTCTTC
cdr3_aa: CASRGLTSGRALSYNEQFF

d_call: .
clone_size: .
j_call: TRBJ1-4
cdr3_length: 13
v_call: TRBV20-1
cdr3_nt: TGCAGTGCTAGGACGGGCACTAATGAAAAACTGTTTTTT
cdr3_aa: CSARTGTNEKLFF

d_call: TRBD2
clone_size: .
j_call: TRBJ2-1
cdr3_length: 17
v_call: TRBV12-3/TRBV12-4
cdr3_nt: TGTGCCAGCAGTCCGGGACTAGCGGGGGGACGTTACAATGAGCAGTTCTTC
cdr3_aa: CASSPGLAGGRYNEQFF

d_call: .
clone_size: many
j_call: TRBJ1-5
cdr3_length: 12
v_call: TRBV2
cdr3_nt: TGTGCCAGCGCCAGGGTAGCACAGCCCCAGCATTTT
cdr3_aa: CASARVAQPQHF

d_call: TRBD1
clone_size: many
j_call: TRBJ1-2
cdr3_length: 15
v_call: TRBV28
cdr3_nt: TGTGCCAGCAGCGGTGACAGGGGGCGGAACTATGGCTACACCTTC
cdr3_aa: CASSGDRGRNYGYTF

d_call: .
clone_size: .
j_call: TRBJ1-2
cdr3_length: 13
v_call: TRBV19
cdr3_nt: TGTGCCAGTAGTGTCACAGGGACCTATGGCTACACCTTC
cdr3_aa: CASSVTGTYGYTF

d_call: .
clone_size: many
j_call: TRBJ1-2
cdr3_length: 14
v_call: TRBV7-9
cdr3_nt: TGTGCCAGCAGCCCTAGCGGCCGGGGGAATGGCTACACCTTC
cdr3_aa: CASSPSGRGNGYTF

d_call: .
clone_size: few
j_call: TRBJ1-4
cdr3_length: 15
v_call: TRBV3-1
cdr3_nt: TGTGCCAGCAGCCCACAGACAGCAACTAATGAAAAACTGTTTTTT
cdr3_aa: CASSPQTATNEKLFF

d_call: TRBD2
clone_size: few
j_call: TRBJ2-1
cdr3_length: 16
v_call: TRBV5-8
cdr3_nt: TGTGCCAGCAGCTTGTTGTCTAGCGGGGACTACAATGAGCAGTTCTTC
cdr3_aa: CASSLLSSGDYNEQFF

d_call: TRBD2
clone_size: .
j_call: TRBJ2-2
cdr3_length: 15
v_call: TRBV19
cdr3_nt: TGTGCCAGTAGGGTTAGCGGGAGGCTTTCCGGGGAGCTGTTTTTT
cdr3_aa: CASRVSGRLSGELFF

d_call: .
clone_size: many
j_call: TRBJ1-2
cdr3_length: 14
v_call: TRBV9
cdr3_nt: TGTGCCAGCAGCGTAGCGACGGACCCCTACGGCTACACCTTC
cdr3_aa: CASSVATDPYGYTF

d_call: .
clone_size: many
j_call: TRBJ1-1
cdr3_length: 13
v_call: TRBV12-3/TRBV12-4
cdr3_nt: TGTGCCAGCGGTTCTTCGGGGGGGTATGAAGCTTTCTTT
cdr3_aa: CASGSSGGYEAFF

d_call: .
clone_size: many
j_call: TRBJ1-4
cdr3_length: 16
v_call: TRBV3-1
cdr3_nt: TGTGCCAGCAGCCAAGGTCTGGACAGATATAATGAAAAACTGTTTTTT
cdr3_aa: CASSQGLDRYNEKLFF

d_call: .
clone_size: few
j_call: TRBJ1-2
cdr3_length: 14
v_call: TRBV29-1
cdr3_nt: TGCAGCGTCCCCCAAAAAGGACTAAACTATGGCTACACCTTC
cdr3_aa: CSVPQKGLNYGYTF

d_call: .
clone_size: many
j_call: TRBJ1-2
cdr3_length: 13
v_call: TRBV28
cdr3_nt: TGTGCCAGCAGTTCCCGATCTTTCTATGGCTACACCTTC
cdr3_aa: CASSSRSFYGYTF

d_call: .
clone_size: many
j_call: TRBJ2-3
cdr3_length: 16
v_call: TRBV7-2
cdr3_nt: TGTGCCAGCAGCTTAGCGGGGCGGACGAACACAGATACGCAGTATTTT
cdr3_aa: CASSLAGRTNTDTQYF

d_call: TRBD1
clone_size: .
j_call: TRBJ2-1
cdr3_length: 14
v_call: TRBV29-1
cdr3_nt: TGCAGCGTTGGAACAGGGGTTTTAGACAATGAGCAGTTCTTC
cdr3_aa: CSVGTGVLDNEQFF

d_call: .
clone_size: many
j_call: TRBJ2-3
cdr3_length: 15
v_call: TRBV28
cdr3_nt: TGTGCCAGCAGCCCCCTCGAGACTACCACAGATACGCAGTATTTT
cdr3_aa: CASSPLETTTDTQYF

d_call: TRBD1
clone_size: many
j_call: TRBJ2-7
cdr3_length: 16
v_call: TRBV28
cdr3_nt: TGTGCCAGCAGTCCCCCCAATACCGGGACAGATTACGAGCAGTACTTC
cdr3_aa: CASSPPNTGTDYEQYF

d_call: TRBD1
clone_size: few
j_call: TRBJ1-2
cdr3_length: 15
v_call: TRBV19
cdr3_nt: TGTGCCAGCCGGGACAGGGGGCGCGAGGGGGATAGCTACACCTTC
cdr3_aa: CASRDRGREGDSYTF

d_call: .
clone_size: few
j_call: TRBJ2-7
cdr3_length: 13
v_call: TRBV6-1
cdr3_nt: TGTGCCAGCAGCTACAGGGCCACCTACGAGCAGTACTTC
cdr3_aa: CASSYRATYEQYF

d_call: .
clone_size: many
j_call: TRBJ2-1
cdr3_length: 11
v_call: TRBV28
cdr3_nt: TGTGCCAGCAGTGTACGCAATGAGCAGTTCTTC
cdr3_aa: CASSVRNEQFF

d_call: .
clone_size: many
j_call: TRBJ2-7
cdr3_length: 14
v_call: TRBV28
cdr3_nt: TGTGCCAGCAGTTTAGTGGGGGCCAGGGTTGAGCAGTACTTC
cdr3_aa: CASSLVGARVEQYF

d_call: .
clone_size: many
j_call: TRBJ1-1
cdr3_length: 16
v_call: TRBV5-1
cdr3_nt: TGCGCCAGCAGCTTGTCGCTGTCGAGCATGAACACTGAAGCTTTCTTT
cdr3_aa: CASSLSLSSMNTEAFF

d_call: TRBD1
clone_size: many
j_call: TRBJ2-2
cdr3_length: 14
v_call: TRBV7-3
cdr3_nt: TGTGCCAGCAGGACAGGGGCGGGGACCGGGGAGCTGTTTTTT
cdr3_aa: CASRTGAGTGELFF

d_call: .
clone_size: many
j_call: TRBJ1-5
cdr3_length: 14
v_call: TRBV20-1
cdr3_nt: TGCAGTGCTAGAATGGGGGGAGAAATTCAGCCCCAGCATTTT
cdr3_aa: CSARMGGEIQPQHF

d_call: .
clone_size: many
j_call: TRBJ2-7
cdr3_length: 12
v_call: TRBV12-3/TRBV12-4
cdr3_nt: TGTGCCAGCACCTGGGGTCCCGGGGAGCAGTACTTC
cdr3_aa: CASTWGPGEQYF

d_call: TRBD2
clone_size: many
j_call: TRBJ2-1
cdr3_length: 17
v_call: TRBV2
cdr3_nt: TGTGCCAGCAGTGAATCTAGCGGGGGCCCTCCCTACAATGAGCAGTTCTTC
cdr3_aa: CASSESSGGPPYNEQFF

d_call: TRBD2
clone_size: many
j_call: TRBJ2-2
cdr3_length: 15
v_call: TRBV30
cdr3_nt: TGTGCCTGGAGTGTCGGGACTAGCGGGAGTGGGGAGCTGTTTTTT
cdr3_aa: CAWSVGTSGSGELFF

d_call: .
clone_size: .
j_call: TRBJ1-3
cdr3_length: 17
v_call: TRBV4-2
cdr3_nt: TGTGCCAGCAGCCAAGGTAATGGACGGAGCTCTGGAAACACCATATATTTT
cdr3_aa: CASSQGNGRSSGNTIYF

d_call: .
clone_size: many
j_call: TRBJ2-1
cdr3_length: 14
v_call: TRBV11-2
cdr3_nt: TGTGCCAGCAGCTTGGTAGGGACCGCAAATGAGCAGTTCTTC
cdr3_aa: CASSLVGTANEQFF

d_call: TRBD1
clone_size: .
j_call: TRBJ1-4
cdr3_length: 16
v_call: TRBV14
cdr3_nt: TGTGCCAGCAGCCAGCTCCCGGGACAGGGGGATGAAAAACTGTTTTTT
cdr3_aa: CASSQLPGQGDEKLFF

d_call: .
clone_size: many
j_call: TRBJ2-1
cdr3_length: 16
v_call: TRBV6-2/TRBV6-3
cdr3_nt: TGTGCCAGCAGTTACCTCTGGAGGAGCTCCTACAATGAGCAGTTCTTC
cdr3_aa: CASSYLWRSSYNEQFF

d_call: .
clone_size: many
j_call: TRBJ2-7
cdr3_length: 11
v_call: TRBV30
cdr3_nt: TGTGCCTGGAGACAGGATTACGAGCAGTACTTC
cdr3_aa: CAWRQDYEQYF

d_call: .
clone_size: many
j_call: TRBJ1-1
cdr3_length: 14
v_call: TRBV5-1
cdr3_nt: TGTGCCAGCAGCTTACTAGGGGCTGGCACTGAAGCTTTCTTT
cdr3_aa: CASSLLGAGTEAFF

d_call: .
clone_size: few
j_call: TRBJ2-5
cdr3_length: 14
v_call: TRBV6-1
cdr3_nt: TGTGCCAGCAGTCCCGGGACTCCTAAAGAGACCCAGTACTTC
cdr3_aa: CASSPGTPKETQYF

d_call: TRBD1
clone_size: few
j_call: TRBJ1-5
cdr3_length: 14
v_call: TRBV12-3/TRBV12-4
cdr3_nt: TGTGCCAGCAGGTATGGGACAGATTATCAGCCCCAGCATTTT
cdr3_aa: CASRYGTDYQPQHF

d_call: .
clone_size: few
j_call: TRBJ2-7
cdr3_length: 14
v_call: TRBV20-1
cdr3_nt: TGCAGTGCTAGAGTCGTAGGGAGCTCCTACGAGCAGTACTTC
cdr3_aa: CSARVVGSSYEQYF

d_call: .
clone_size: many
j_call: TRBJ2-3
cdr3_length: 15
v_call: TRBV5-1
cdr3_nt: TGCGCCAGCAGCTTGGCCAGCGGAGGGACAGATACGCAGTATTTT
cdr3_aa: CASSLASGGTDTQYF

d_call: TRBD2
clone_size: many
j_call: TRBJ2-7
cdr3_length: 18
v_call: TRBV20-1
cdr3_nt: TGCAGTGCTAGAGCCCGGACTAGCGGGATCCGGGAAACTTACGAGCAGTACTTC
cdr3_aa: CSARARTSGIRETYEQYF

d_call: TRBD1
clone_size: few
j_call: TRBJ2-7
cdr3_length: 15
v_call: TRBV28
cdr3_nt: TGTGCCAGCACCCATCGCAAGACAGGGGAGGACGAGCAGTACTTC
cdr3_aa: CASTHRKTGEDEQYF

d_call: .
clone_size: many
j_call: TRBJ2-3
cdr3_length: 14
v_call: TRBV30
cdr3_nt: TGTGCCTTCCAGAAGGGGGGGGTTACAGATACGCAGTATTTT
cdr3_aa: CAFQKGGVTDTQYF

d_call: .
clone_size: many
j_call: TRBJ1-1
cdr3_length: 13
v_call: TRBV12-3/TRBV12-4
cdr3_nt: TGTGCCAGCAGTTATTTGGCGAACACTGAAGCTTTCTTT
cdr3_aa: CASSYLANTEAFF

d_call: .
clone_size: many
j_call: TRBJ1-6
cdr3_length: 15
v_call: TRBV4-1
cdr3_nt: TGCGCCAGCAGCCATTCGGCAGGAGTAAGGTCACCCCTCCACTTT
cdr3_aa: CASSHSAGVRSPLHF

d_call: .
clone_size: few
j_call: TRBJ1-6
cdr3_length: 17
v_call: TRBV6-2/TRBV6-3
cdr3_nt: TGTGCCAGCAGTGATCCGGACAGTTCAGAGCCCAATTCACCCCTCCACTTT
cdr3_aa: CASSDPDSSEPNSPLHF

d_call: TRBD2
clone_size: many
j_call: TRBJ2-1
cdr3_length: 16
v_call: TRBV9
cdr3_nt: TGTGCCAGCAGCGTAGTTACGACTAGCGGGGGGAATGAGCAGTTCTTC
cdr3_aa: CASSVVTTSGGNEQFF